This TCR beta chain was captured by sequencing in a study of cytomegalovirus exposure and HLA in healthy donors. Study at large: Researchers found that about 82% of fewer than 450 genotyped donors fell within the Caucasian-associated ancestry cluster.

The PCR had 60 Vbeta and 13 Jbeta primers. Produced via immunoSEQ multiplex PCR; TCRdb's table is partial and in-frame only. The data contain some 51,000 clones, 55% to 75% of them seen just once; the ten biggest clones take up less than 35%. V gave up 2 bases and J gave up 0 bases, with 6 bases separating them. The germline V gene has CDR1 SGHRS and CDR2 YFSETQ. The CDR3 is 13 amino acids. This clonotype originated in a man in his forties in good health and CMV-seropositive. Sequencing input: PBMCs. V is TRBV5-1 and J is TRBJ2-7; the D is unclear. The CDR3 DNA follows: TGCGCCAGCAGCTTCGACACCTCCTACGAGCAGTACTTC. Its protein product is CASSFDTSYEQYF.